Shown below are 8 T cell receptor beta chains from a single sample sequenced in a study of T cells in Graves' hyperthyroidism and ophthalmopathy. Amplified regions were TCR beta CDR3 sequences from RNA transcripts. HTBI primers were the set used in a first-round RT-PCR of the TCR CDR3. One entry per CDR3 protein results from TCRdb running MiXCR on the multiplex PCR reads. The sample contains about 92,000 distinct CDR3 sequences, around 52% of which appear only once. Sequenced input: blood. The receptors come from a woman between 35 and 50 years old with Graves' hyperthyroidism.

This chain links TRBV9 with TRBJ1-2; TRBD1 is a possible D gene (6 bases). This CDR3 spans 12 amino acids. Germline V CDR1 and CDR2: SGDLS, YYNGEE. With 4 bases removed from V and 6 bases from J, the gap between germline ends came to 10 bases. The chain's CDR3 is CASSQGGNGYTF. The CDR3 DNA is TGTGCCAGCAGCCAAGGGGGGAATGGCTACACCTTC. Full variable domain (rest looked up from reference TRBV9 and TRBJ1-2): DSGVTQTPKHLITATGQRVTLRCSPRSGDLSVYWYQQSLDQGLQFLIQYYNGEERAKGNILERFSAQQFPDLHSELNLSSLELGDSALYFCASSQGGNGYTFGSGTRLTVV.

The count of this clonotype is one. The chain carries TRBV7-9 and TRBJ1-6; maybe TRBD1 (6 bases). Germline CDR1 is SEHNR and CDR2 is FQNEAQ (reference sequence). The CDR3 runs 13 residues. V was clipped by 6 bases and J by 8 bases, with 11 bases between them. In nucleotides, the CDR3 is TGTGCCAGCAGGAAACAGGGCGATTCACCCCTCCACTTT. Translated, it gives CASRKQGDSPLHF.

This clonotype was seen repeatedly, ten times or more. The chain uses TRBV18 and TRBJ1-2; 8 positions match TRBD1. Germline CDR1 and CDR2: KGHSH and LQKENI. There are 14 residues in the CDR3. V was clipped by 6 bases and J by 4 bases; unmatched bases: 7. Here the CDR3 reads CASSPGQGVYGYTF. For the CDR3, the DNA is TGTGCCAGCTCGCCTGGACAGGGCGTCTATGGCTACACCTTC.

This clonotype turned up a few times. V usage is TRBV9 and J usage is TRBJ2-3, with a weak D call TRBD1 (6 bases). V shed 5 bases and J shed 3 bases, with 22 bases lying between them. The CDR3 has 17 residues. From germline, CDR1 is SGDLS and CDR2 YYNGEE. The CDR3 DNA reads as TGTGCCAGCAGTTACGCGCCCTGGACAGACTCTACAGATACGCAGTATTTT. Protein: CASSYAPWTDSTDTQYF.

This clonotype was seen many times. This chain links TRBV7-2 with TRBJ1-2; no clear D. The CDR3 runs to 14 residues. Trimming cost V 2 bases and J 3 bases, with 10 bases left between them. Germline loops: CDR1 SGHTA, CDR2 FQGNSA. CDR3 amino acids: CASSLLGQHYGYTF. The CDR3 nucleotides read TGTGCCAGCAGCTTACTTGGGCAGCACTATGGCTACACCTTC. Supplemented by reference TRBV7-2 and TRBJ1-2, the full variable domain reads GAGVSQSPSNKVTEKGKDVELRCDPISGHTALYWYRQSLGQGLEFLIYFQGNSAPDKSGLPSDRFSAERTGGSVSTLTIQRTQQEDSAVYLCASSLLGQHYGYTFGSGTRLTVV.

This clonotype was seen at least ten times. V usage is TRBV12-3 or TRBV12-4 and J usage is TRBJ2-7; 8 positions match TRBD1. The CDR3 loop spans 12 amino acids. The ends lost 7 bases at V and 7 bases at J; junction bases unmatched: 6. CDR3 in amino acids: CASTTTGEEQYF. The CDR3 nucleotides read TGTGCCAGCACCACGACAGGGGAAGAGCAGTACTTC.

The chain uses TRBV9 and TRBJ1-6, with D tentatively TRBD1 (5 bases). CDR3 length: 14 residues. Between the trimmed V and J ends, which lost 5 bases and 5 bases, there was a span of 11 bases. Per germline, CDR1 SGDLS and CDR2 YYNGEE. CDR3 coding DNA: TGTGCCAGCAGTTTAGGGACGAATAATTCACCCCTCCACTTT. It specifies CASSLGTNNSPLHF.

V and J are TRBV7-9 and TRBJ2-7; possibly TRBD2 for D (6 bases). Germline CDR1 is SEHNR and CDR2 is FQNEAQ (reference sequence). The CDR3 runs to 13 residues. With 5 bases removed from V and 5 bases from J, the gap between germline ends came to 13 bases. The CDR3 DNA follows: TGTGCCAGCAGCCCACCGGGACTCGACGAGCAGTACTTC. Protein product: CASSPPGLDEQYF.